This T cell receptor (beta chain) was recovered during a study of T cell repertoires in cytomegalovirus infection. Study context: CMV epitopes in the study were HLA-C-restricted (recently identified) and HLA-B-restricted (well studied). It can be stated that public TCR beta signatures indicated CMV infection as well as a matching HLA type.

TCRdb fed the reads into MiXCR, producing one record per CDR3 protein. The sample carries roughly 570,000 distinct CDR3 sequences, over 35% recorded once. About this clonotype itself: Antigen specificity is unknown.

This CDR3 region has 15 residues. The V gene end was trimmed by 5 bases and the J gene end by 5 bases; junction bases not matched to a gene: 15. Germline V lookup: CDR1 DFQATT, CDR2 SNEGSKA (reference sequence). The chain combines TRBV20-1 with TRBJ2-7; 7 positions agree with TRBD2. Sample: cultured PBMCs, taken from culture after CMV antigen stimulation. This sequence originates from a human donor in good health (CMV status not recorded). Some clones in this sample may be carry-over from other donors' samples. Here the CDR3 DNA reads TGCAGTGCTCGGACCCCGGGGCGGGAGACCCACGAGCAGTACTTC. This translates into CSARTPGRETHEQYF.